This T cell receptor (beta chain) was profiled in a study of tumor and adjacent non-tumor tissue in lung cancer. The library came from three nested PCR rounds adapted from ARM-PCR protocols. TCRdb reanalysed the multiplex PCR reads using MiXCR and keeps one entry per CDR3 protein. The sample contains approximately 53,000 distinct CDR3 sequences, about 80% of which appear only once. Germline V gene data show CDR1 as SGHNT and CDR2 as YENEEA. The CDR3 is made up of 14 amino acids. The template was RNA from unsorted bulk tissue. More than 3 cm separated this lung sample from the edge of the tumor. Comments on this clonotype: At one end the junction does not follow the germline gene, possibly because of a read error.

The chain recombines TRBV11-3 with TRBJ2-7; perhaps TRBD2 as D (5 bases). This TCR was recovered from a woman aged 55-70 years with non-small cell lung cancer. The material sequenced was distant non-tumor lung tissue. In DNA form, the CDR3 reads TGTGCCAGCTGCTTAGATACGGGAATCTACGAGAAGTACTTC. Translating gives CASCLDTGIYEKYF.